These 24 T cell receptor beta chains were sequenced from one sample in a study of control samples from healthy donors and cancer patients. The method was immunoSEQ multiplex PCR; TCRdb's version includes in-frame clones alone and lacks a portion of them. The sample includes 15,000 to 20,000 clones, about 82% of them seen just once. Specimen: PBMCs. The origin of the receptors is a woman aged 70-85 years with colorectal cancer.

This chain connects TRBV27 to TRBJ2-1, with a weak D call TRBD2 (6 bases). CDR3 length: 15 amino acids. Germline CDR1 MNHEY, CDR2 SMNVEV (reference sequence). V was shortened by 4 bases and J by 4 bases, with 14 bases between the two germline ends. CDR3 DNA: TGTGCCAGCAGTTCGCGGGAACAGACATACAATGAGCAGTTCTTC. As protein: CASSSREQTYNEQFF.

The chain is built from TRBV7-2 and TRBJ1-2; D is ambiguous. The CDR3 totals 12 residues. Trimming pared 3 bases from V and 4 bases from J, leaving 6 bases between. Per germline, CDR1 SGHTA and CDR2 FQGNSA. The CDR3 is CASSLDGYGYTF. DNA for the CDR3: TGTGCCAGCAGCTTGGACGGCTATGGCTACACCTTC.

The rearrangement uses TRBV5-6 and TRBJ2-1, with TRBD1 as a possible D gene (5 bases). The V end was cut by 4 bases, the J end by 8 bases, with 19 bases between. CDR1 is SGHDT and CDR2 is YYEEEE in the germline V gene. The CDR3 spans 15 residues. CDR3 sequence reads: CASSEPTANLHEQFF. DNA for the CDR3: TGTGCCAGCAGCGAACCGACAGCGAACCTCCATGAGCAGTTCTTC.

The chain combines TRBV12-5 with TRBJ1-4; 8 nucleotides match TRBD1. Trimming removed 6 bases from V and 1 base from J; junction bases left unmatched: 4. Germline V gene sequence: CDR1 LGHNT, CDR2 FRNRAP. The CDR3 runs 15 residues. The CDR3 loop reads CASGPGQGTNEKLFF. In DNA, the CDR3 is TGTGCTAGTGGCCCAGGACAGGGAACTAATGAAAAACTGTTTTTT. Complete variable domain (other parts from reference TRBV12-5 and TRBJ1-4): DARVTQTPRHKVTEMGQEVTMRCQPILGHNTVFWYRQTMMQGLELLAYFRNRAPLDDSGMPKDRFSAEMPDATLATLKIQPSEPRDSAVYFCASGPGQGTNEKLFFGSGTQLSVL.

The chain carries TRBV4-1 and TRBJ2-5; D might be TRBD1 (5 bases). V was shortened by 1 base and J by 2 bases, with 8 bases between the two germline ends. The CDR3 consists of 14 residues. Germline V gene lookup returns CDR1 MGHRA and CDR2 YSYEKL. CDR3 sequence reads: CASSQGSGQETQYF. The CDR3, as DNA: TGCGCCAGCAGCCAAGGATCAGGGCAAGAGACCCAGTACTTC.

This clone was counted once. The chain recombines TRBV6-5 with TRBJ1-5; D unresolved. V was pared by 5 bases and J by 6 bases, with 14 bases between. From germline, CDR1 is MNHEY and CDR2 SVGAGI. The CDR3 loop spans 14 amino acids. The chain's CDR3 is CASSIREPSQPQHF. Written as DNA, the CDR3 is TGTGCCAGCAGTATCCGGGAACCGAGTCAGCCCCAGCATTTT.

This rearrangement joins TRBV9 to TRBJ1-3; D perhaps matches TRBD1 (5 bases). Trimming removed 3 bases from V and 3 bases from J, with 19 bases in between. This CDR3 has 17 residues. Per germline, CDR1 SGDLS and CDR2 YYNGEE. The CDR3 sequence is CASSAGPGGTVGNTIYF. The CDR3 DNA reads TGTGCCAGCAGCGCCGGTCCGGGAGGGACCGTTGGAAACACCATATATTTT.

V usage is TRBV19 and J usage is TRBJ2-7; a possible D gene is TRBD1 (5 bases). The CDR3 sequence is 17 residues long. V was cut by 0 bases and J by 5 bases, with 20 bases left in between. In germline, CDR1 is LNHDA, CDR2 SQIVND (reference sequence). This CDR3 reads CASSIDLVRGRLHEQYF. The CDR3 nucleotides are TGTGCCAGTAGTATAGATCTGGTAAGGGGTCGGCTCCACGAGCAGTACTTC. Complete variable domain (other parts from reference TRBV19 and TRBJ2-7): DGGITQSPKYLFRKEGQNVTLSCEQNLNHDAMYWYRQDPGQGLRLIYYSQIVNDFQKGDIAEGYSVSREKKESFPLTVTSAQKNPTAFYLCASSIDLVRGRLHEQYFGPGTRLTVT.

The chain is built from TRBV5-6 and TRBJ2-5; TRBD2 matches 12 bases. J gave up 5 bases and V 3 bases, and 17 bases lay outside the gene matches. The CDR3 consists of 19 residues. Germline V gene data show CDR1 as SGHDT and CDR2 as YYEEEE. The DNA of the CDR3 is TGTGCCAGCAGCTGGTGGTGGCCTAGCGGGAGGGCCGATTATGAGACCCAGTACTTC. Amino acids: CASSWWWPSGRADYETQYF. Supplemented by reference TRBV5-6 and TRBJ2-5, the full variable domain reads DAGVTQSPTHLIKTRGQQVTLRCSPKSGHDTVSWYQQALGQGPQFIFQYYEEEERQRGNFPDRFSGHQFPNYSSELNVNALLLGDSALYLCASSWWWPSGRADYETQYFGPGTRLLVL.

The chain carries TRBV9 and TRBJ1-3, with no clear D. In germline, CDR1 is SGDLS, CDR2 YYNGEE. The CDR3 is made up of 15 amino acids. V was pared by 0 bases and J by 4 bases, with 11 bases between. CDR3 sequence reads: CASSVGQSSGNTIYF. In DNA form, the CDR3 reads TGTGCCAGCAGCGTAGGGCAGTCCTCCGGAAACACCATATATTTT.

The rearrangement links TRBV3-1 (or the pseudogene TRBV3-2) to TRBJ1-1; D is possibly TRBD1 (5 bases). Trimming shortened V by 1 base and J by 4 bases, and 13 bases separated the two germline ends. The germline V gene encodes CDR1 LGHDT and CDR2 YNNKEL (reference sequence). The CDR3 totals 15 residues. CDR3 amino acids: CASSQGQGKSTEAFF. CDR3 DNA: TGTGCCAGCAGCCAAGGGCAGGGAAAGAGCACTGAAGCTTTCTTT.

The chain joins TRBV19 to TRBJ1-1; D might be TRBD1 (5 bases). The CDR3 has 11 amino acids. Germline CDR1 LNHDA, CDR2 SQIVND (reference sequence). Trimming removed 4 bases from V and 8 bases from J, with 8 bases in between. The CDR3 sequence is CASSRGVEAFF. The DNA of the CDR3 is TGTGCCAGTAGTAGAGGGGTGGAAGCTTTCTTT.

The gene calls are TRBV7-2 and TRBJ1-1; D unresolved. CDR1 and CDR2 (germline): SGHTA, FQGNSA. V was pared by 0 bases and J by 6 bases, with 5 bases between. The CDR3 is made up of 12 amino acids. CDR3 region: CASSLALAEAFF. CDR3 bases: TGTGCCAGCAGCTTAGCGTTAGCTGAAGCTTTCTTT.

This chain joins TRBV7-9 and TRBJ2-7, with 9 bases identical to TRBD2. In germline, CDR1 is SEHNR, CDR2 FQNEAQ (reference sequence). The CDR3 extends over 16 amino acids. J was trimmed by 1 base and V by 5 bases; bases with no gene match: 9. The CDR3 loop reads CASSVPLSGGSYEQYF. Written as DNA, the CDR3 is TGTGCCAGCAGCGTACCTCTTAGCGGGGGATCCTACGAGCAGTACTTC.

The table lists this clone with a few counts. The chain employs TRBV4-3 and TRBJ2-3; 9 nucleotides line up with TRBD2. The germline V gene has CDR1 LGHNA and CDR2 YSLEER. CDR3 length equals 21 residues. The V gene end was trimmed by 0 bases and the J gene end by 1 base; junction bases not matched to a gene: 17. CDR3 region: CASSQEPRLADTFPGTDTQYF. The CDR3 nucleotides read TGCGCCAGCAGCCAAGAACCCCGACTAGCGGACACGTTTCCTGGCACAGATACGCAGTATTTT.

V gene TRBV25-1 combines with J gene TRBJ2-1; the D is unclear. V was cut by 6 bases and J by 4 bases, with 19 bases left in between. Germline CDR1 MGHDK, CDR2 SYGVNS. CDR3 length equals 16 residues. As DNA, the CDR3 is TGTGCCAGCAGGACGACGGCCTCCGTTCCGTACAATGAGCAGTTCTTC. As protein: CASRTTASVPYNEQFF.

This clone was detected once. The chain recombines TRBV7-9 with TRBJ1-5, with 8 nucleotides matching TRBD1. The junction had 10 bases not matched to a gene; V was cut back by 6 bases and J by 3 bases. The CDR3 extends over 16 amino acids. Germline CDR1 is SEHNR and CDR2 is FQNEAQ (reference sequence). The CDR3, as DNA: TGTGCCAGCAGTTCACAGGGGGGAGTTGACAATCAGCCCCAGCATTTT. This encodes CASSSQGGVDNQPQHF.

V is TRBV4-3 and J is TRBJ2-1; 9 bases match TRBD2. Germline values: CDR1 LGHNA, CDR2 YSLEER. V was clipped by 0 bases and J by 6 bases; unmatched bases: 6. CDR3 length: 16 residues. The CDR3 reads CASSQDWGSGSNEQFF. The CDR3 nucleotides are TGCGCCAGCAGCCAAGATTGGGGTAGCGGGAGCAATGAGCAGTTCTTC.

The chain recombines TRBV19 with TRBJ2-1, with a possible D match to TRBD2 (5 bases). From germline, CDR1 is LNHDA and CDR2 SQIVND (reference sequence). This CDR3 region has 15 residues. V was shortened by 3 bases and J by 0 bases, with 9 bases between the two germline ends. CDR3 region: CASSMGGRSYNEQFF. CDR3 sequence (DNA): TGTGCCAGTAGTATGGGCGGGCGCTCCTACAATGAGCAGTTCTTC.

This chain joins TRBV28 and TRBJ2-7; D is possibly TRBD1 or TRBD2 (5 bases each). The CDR3 extends over 16 amino acids. Trimming took off 4 bases at V and 2 bases at J, with 18 bases between the two ends. The V gene's germline CDR1 is MDHEN and CDR2 SYDVKM. The CDR3 region is CASSWVGTRDAYEQYF. In nucleotides, the CDR3 is TGTGCCAGCAGTTGGGTTGGGACCCGGGACGCCTACGAGCAGTACTTC.

The rearrangement links TRBV27 to TRBJ2-3; 11 bases align to TRBD2. Germline V gene sequence: CDR1 MNHEY, CDR2 SMNVEV (reference sequence). The CDR3 extends over 16 amino acids. J gave up 3 bases and V 2 bases, and 4 bases lay outside the gene matches. This CDR3 is CASSLIASGGTDTQYF. The CDR3 DNA sequence: TGTGCCAGCAGTTTAATCGCTAGCGGGGGGACAGATACGCAGTATTTT.

On this clone: At one end, the junction sequence differs from germline, possibly due to a read error. The chain combines TRBV7-2 with TRBJ2-3, with 8 bases lining up with TRBD2. The CDR3 totals 16 residues. From germline, CDR1 is SGHTA and CDR2 FQGNSA. CDR3 loop: CASSLSGGRSRDTQYF. CDR3 sequence (DNA): TGTGCCAGCAGCTTATCCGGCGGGAGGAGCAGAGATACGCAGTATTTT. Drawing the rest from reference TRBV7-2 and TRBJ2-3, the complete variable domain is GAGVSQSPSNKVTEKGKDVELRCDPISGHTALYWYRQSLGQGLEFLIYFQGNSAPDKSGLPSDRFSAERTGGSVSTLTIQRTQQEDSAVYLCASSLSGGRSRDTQYFGPGTRLTVL.

The chain joins TRBV19 to TRBJ1-2, with D tentatively TRBD1 (5 bases). V lost 3 bases and J lost 8, with 10 bases in between. The length of the CDR3 is 12 residues. Germline lookup yields CDR1 LNHDA and CDR2 SQIVND (reference sequence). In nucleotides, the CDR3 is TGTGCCAGTAGTATCGGGACGCCCGGCTACACCTTC. Protein product: CASSIGTPGYTF.

The V call is TRBV27, the J call TRBJ1-2; 8 nucleotides match TRBD1. CDR3 length: 17 amino acids. V shed 3 bases and J 8 bases; nucleotides not matched to a gene: 17. The germline V gene has CDR1 MNHEY and CDR2 SMNVEV (reference sequence). The CDR3 DNA reads TGTGCCAGCAGTTTCACCACCCTAAGGACAGGGATGCGCGGCTACACCTTC. It specifies CASSFTTLRTGMRGYTF.